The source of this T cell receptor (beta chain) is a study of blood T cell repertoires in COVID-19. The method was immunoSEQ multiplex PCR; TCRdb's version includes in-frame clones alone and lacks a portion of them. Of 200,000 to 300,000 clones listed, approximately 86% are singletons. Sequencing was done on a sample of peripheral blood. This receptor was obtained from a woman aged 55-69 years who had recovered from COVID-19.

The CDR3 sequence is CASSGRGASSETQYF. For the CDR3, the DNA is TGTGCCAGCAGCGGACGGGGGGCCAGCAGCGAGACCCAGTACTTC. J is TRBJ2-5 and V is TRBV9, with D perhaps matching TRBD2 (7 bases). Germline V CDR1 and CDR2: SGDLS, YYNGEE. The CDR3 length is 15 residues. Trimming took 3 bases from V and 5 from J, leaving 17 bases between them.